This note documents a single T cell receptor (beta chain) sequence. Its antigen is as yet unknown. The CDR3 consists of 11 residues. The germline CDR1 and CDR2 sequences are GTSNPN and SVGIG (reference sequence). Trimming took off 7 bases at V and 3 bases at J, with 9 bases between the two ends. cDNA prepared by RNA extraction and subsequent reverse transcription served as the template for sequencing. Generated by immunoSEQ multiplex PCR, the TCRdb table keeps only in-frame clones and is missing some. The data show more than 95,000 clones, roughly two fifths seen once. These data are taken from a study of CD8+ T cells in alopecia areata. Study background: Those patients who were treated received oral tofacitinib, which was given at 5 to 10 mg twice daily for moderate-to-severe alopecia areata.

Study-level points and caveats: Clarity of TCR sharing across patients fell short of that in mice, possibly HLA-related. Clonality was higher in lesional than normal scalp, especially in alopecia totalis/universalis.

The receptor was derived from a human donor with alopecia areata. The chain has TRBV30 and TRBJ1-2; D might be TRBD1 (5 bases). Sequencing input: CD4+ T cells sorted from blood. CDR3 DNA sequence: TGTGCCTCTGACAGATACTATGGCTACACCTTC. As protein: CASDRYYGYTF.